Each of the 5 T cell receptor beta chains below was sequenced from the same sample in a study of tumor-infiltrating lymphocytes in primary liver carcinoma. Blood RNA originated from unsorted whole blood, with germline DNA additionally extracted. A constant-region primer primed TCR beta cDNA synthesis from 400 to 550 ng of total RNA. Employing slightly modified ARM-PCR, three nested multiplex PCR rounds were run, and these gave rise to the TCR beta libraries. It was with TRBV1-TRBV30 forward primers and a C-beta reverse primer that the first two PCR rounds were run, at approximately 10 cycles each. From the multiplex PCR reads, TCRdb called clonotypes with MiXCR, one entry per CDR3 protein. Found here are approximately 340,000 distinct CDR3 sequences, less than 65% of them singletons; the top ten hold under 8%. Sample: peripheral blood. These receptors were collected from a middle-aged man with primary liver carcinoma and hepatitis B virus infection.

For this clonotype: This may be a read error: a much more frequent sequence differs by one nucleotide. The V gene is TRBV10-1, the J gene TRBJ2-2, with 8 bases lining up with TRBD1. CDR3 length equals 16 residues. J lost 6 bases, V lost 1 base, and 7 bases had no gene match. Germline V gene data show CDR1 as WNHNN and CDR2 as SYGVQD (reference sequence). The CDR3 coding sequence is TGCGCCAGCAGTGAGTGGACAGGGACGCCGGCCGGGGAGCTGTTTTTT. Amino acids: CASSEWTGTPAGELFF.

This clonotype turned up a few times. In DNA form, the CDR3 reads TGCGCCAGCAGCCCCCGGGACAGTACCTACAATGAGCAGTTCTTC. Translated, it gives CASSPRDSTYNEQFF. The V call is TRBV4-1, the J call TRBJ2-1; 7 bases are shared with TRBD1. From germline, CDR1 is MGHRA and CDR2 YSYEKL. The CDR3 sequence is 15 residues long. V was clipped by 4 bases and J by 2 bases; unmatched bases: 5.

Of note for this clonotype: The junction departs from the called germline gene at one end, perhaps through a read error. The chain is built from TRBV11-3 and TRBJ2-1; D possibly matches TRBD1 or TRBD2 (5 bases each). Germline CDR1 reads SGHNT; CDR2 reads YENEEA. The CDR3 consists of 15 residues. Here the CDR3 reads CVSSRTSRGVYEQFF. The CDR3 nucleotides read TGTGTCAGCAGCCGTACCTCACGGGGCGTCTATGAGCAGTTCTTC.

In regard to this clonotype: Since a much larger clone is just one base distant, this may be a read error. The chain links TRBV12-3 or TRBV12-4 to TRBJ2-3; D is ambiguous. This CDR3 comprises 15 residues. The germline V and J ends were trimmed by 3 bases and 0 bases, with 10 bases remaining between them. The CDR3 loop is CASSLGGISTDTQYF. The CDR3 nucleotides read TGTGCCAGCAGTTTGGGCGGTATTAGCACAGATACGCAGTATTTT.

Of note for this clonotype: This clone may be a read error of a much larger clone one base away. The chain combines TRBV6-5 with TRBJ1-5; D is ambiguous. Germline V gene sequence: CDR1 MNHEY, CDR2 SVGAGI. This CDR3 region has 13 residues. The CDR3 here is CTSSRNSNQPQHF. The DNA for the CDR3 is TGTACCAGCAGCAGGAACTCCAATCAGCCCCAGCATTTT.